The next 27 T cell receptor beta chains were all read from a single sample in a study of blood T cell repertoires in COVID-19. Using immunoSEQ multiplex PCR, the repertoire was profiled, and TCRdb retains in-frame clones only, with some absent. There are more than 200,000 clones in the sample; less than 90% occur only once, and 10% to 13% lies in the top ten. The sample comprised peripheral blood. The receptors were sampled from a woman of 80 years or more with COVID-19, enrolled during active disease.

The chain uses TRBV5-4 and TRBJ1-2; 8 bases line up with TRBD1. Unmatched junction bases numbered 6, after V lost 4 bases and J lost 7 bases. CDR1 SGHNT and CDR2 YYREEE come from the germline V gene (reference sequence). CDR3 length: 13 residues. The CDR3 reads CASSRTGTGGYTF. CDR3 sequence (DNA): TGTGCCAGCAGCCGGACAGGGACGGGTGGCTACACCTTC.

The chain's CDR3 is CSVARTSGTDTQYF. As DNA, the CDR3 is TGCAGCGTTGCCCGGACTTCAGGAACAGATACGCAGTATTTT. The chain is built from TRBV29-1 and TRBJ2-3, with D possibly being TRBD2 (5 bases). Per the germline V gene, CDR1 is SQVTM and CDR2 is ANQGSEA. The CDR3 spans 14 residues. V lost 4 bases and J 3 bases, leaving 14 bases between the germline ends.

The chain is built from TRBV10-3 and TRBJ1-1; 8 bases match TRBD1. The CDR3 is 12 residues long. V was pared by 10 bases and J by 4 bases, with 5 bases of the junction left unmatched. Per the germline V gene, CDR1 is ENHRY and CDR2 is SYGVKD. CDR3 amino acids: CATGTGGTEAFF. CDR3 bases: TGTGCCACCGGGACAGGAGGCACTGAAGCTTTCTTT.

This chain links TRBV10-2 with TRBJ2-1; TRBD1 matches at 10 bases. V lost 6 bases, J lost 3 bases, and 11 bases stayed unmatched. The CDR3 loop spans 17 amino acids. CDR1 WSHSY and CDR2 SAAADI come from the germline V gene. The CDR3 sequence is CASSDWDRGHLYNEQFF. The CDR3 DNA sequence: TGCGCCAGCAGCGACTGGGACAGGGGCCATCTCTACAATGAGCAGTTCTTC.

The chain uses TRBV6-6 and TRBJ2-1, with a possible D match to TRBD2 (6 bases). The V end lost 0 bases, the J end lost 0 bases, and 9 bases lay between the germline ends. Germline CDR1 reads MNHNY; CDR2 reads SVGAGI (reference sequence). This CDR3 has 16 residues. CDR3 sequence: CASSYSRGSSYNEQFF. The CDR3, as DNA: TGTGCCAGCAGTTACTCCCGGGGGAGCTCCTACAATGAGCAGTTCTTC.

The rearrangement links TRBV18 to TRBJ1-6; unclear D gene. CDR1 is KGHSH and CDR2 is LQKENI in the germline V gene. V was cut by 2 bases and J by 7 bases, with 15 bases left in between. The CDR3 contains 16 residues. This CDR3 reads CASSPFEGSGNSPLHF. The CDR3 bases are TGTGCCAGCTCACCATTTGAAGGGAGTGGGAATTCACCCCTCCACTTT.

V usage is TRBV5-1 and J usage is TRBJ1-2; D not certain. V shed 0 bases and J shed 4 bases, with 4 bases lying between them. CDR3 length: 12 amino acids. Germline CDR1 reads SGHRS; CDR2 reads YFSETQ. Here the CDR3 DNA reads TGCGCCAGCAGCTTGGGTCTCTATGGCTACACCTTC. Amino acids: CASSLGLYGYTF. Full variable domain (outside the CDR3, taken from reference TRBV5-1 and TRBJ1-2): KAGVTQTPRYLIKTRGQQVTLSCSPISGHRSVSWYQQTPGQGLQFLFEYFSETQRNKGNFPGRFSGRQFSNSRSEMNVSTLELGDSALYLCASSLGLYGYTFGSGTRLTVV.

The rearrangement joins TRBV13 to TRBJ1-3; D remains ambiguous. The V gene's germline CDR1 is PRHDT and CDR2 FYEKMQ (reference sequence). The V end was cut by 1 base, the J end by 4 bases, with 8 bases between. The CDR3 is 14 residues long. The CDR3 sequence is CASSLAPGGNTIYF. Here the CDR3 DNA reads TGTGCCAGCAGCTTAGCTCCGGGAGGAAACACCATATATTTT.

The V and J genes are TRBV16 and TRBJ1-5; D ambiguous. This CDR3 region has 11 residues. V was trimmed by 2 bases and J by 10 bases, leaving 6 bases between them. The germline gives CDR1 KGHSY, CDR2 FQNENV. This CDR3 reads CASSQLGPQHF. The CDR3 region has the DNA TGTGCCAGCAGCCAACTCGGTCCCCAGCATTTT.

The V call is TRBV2, the J call TRBJ1-2; D is possibly TRBD1 (6 bases). This CDR3 region has 13 residues. The V gene's germline CDR1 is SNHLY and CDR2 FYNNEI. Trimming shortened V by 4 bases and J by 4 bases, and 10 bases separated the two germline ends. The CDR3 region has the DNA TGTGCCAGCAGTGCACAGGGATTCTATGGCTACACCTTC. This encodes CASSAQGFYGYTF.

This clone was counted once. The J gene is TRBJ2-7, the V gene TRBV5-4; TRBD1 matches 9 bases. This CDR3 spans 13 amino acids. After removal of 4 bases from V and 3 bases from J, the junction contained 2 bases not matched to a gene. Germline CDR1 is SGHNT and CDR2 is YYREEE (reference sequence). Here the CDR3 reads CASSRDRDYEQYV. The DNA for the CDR3 is TGTGCCAGCAGCCGGGACAGGGACTACGAGCAGTACGTC.

This clone was counted between two and nine times. V gene TRBV19 combines with J gene TRBJ1-5, with TRBD1 as a possible D gene (5 bases). This CDR3 comprises 15 residues. V lost 2 bases to trimming and J lost 3 bases, with 11 bases between them. Germline lookup yields CDR1 LNHDA and CDR2 SQIVND (reference sequence). The CDR3 is CASSIPGRDNQPQHF. The CDR3 bases are TGTGCCAGTAGTATACCGGGCAGGGACAATCAGCCCCAGCATTTT.

The chain combines TRBV28 with TRBJ2-6, with 11 nucleotides matching TRBD2. The trim removed 4 bases at V and 0 bases at J, leaving 8 bases unmatched. This CDR3 is 19 amino acids long. Germline V CDR1 and CDR2: MDHEN, SYDVKM. The DNA for the CDR3 is TGTGCCAGCAGTTCCCCCGGGACTAGCGGACTCTCTGGGGCCAACGTCCTGACTTTC. Its protein product is CASSSPGTSGLSGANVLTF.

The V gene is TRBV19, the J gene TRBJ1-3; D is perhaps TRBD1 (5 bases). V lost 6 bases to trimming and J lost 3 bases, with 12 bases between them. This CDR3 region has 14 residues. CDR1 is LNHDA, CDR2 SQIVND, per germline (reference sequence). CDR3 DNA: TGTGCCAGTAGAGCGGGGGATCTTGGAAACACCATATATTTT. Amino acids: CASRAGDLGNTIYF.

The chain recombines TRBV15 with TRBJ1-1; D call uncertain. The CDR3 covers 14 residues. V gave up 0 bases and J gave up 4 bases, with 9 bases separating them. CDR1 and CDR2 from the germline V gene are LNHNV and YYDKDF (reference sequence). The CDR3 bases are TGTGCCACCAGCAGAGAGGGGAGGAGCACTGAAGCTTTCTTT. Protein: CATSREGRSTEAFF.

This clone was counted a few times. This chain joins TRBV19 and TRBJ1-1, with 9 positions matching TRBD1. This CDR3 is 13 amino acids long. CDR1 is LNHDA, CDR2 SQIVND, per germline (reference sequence). After removal of 4 bases from V and 4 bases from J, the junction contained 1 base not matched to a gene. DNA for the CDR3: TGTGCCAGTAGTAGGGGACAGGGCACTGAAGCTTTCTTT. Residues: CASSRGQGTEAFF.

V is TRBV6-5 and J is TRBJ2-1, with 16 bases matching TRBD2. The length of the CDR3 is 14 residues. V shed 8 bases, J shed 11 bases, and the junction held 6 bases outside the gene matches. CDR1 MNHEY and CDR2 SVGAGI come from the germline V gene. CDR3 nucleotide sequence: TGTGCCAGCCAACCGGGACTAGCGGGGGGGAAGCAGTTCTTC. It specifies CASQPGLAGGKQFF.

The CDR3 region has the DNA TGTGCCAGCAGTGAAGTACCCTCGGGGGGCAAAAACATTCAGTACTTC. Translating gives CASSEVPSGGKNIQYF. The chain has TRBV6-1 and TRBJ2-4, with TRBD2 matching over 7 bases. The CDR3 has 16 residues. Germline assignment: CDR1 MNHNS and CDR2 SASEGT. The trim removed 1 base at V and 3 bases at J, leaving 6 bases unmatched.

The sample holds one count of this clone. This chain connects TRBV5-1 to TRBJ2-7, with 10 bases lining up with TRBD1. Trimming removed 4 bases from V and 5 bases from J; junction bases left unmatched: 6. Germline V gene sequence: CDR1 SGHRS, CDR2 YFSETQ. The CDR3 has 14 amino acids. Written as DNA, the CDR3 is TGCGCCAGCAGCCCCGGGACAGGGGTCGACGAGCAGTACTTC. Translating it yields CASSPGTGVDEQYF.

This sequence joins TRBV5-1 and TRBJ2-3; no reliable D call. Trimming pared 4 bases from V and 6 bases from J, leaving 9 bases between. The germline V gene has CDR1 SGHRS and CDR2 YFSETQ. CDR3 length: 12 residues. CDR3 in amino acids: CASSRQWDTQYF. The CDR3 bases are TGCGCCAGCAGCAGACAATGGGATACGCAGTATTTT.

The chain joins TRBV5-1 to TRBJ1-3; D unresolved. The CDR3 has 16 amino acids. Germline V lookup: CDR1 SGHRS, CDR2 YFSETQ. V lost 4 bases, J lost 1 base, and 15 bases lay in between. The DNA of the CDR3 is TGCGCCAGCAGCGAGGGCAGGACGACGTCTGGAAACACCATATATTTT. Translation gives CASSEGRTTSGNTIYF.

V usage is TRBV19 and J usage is TRBJ2-1; D perhaps matches TRBD1 (8 bases). Trimming removed 9 bases at V and 3 bases at J, with 21 bases between. CDR1 LNHDA and CDR2 SQIVND come from the germline V gene (reference sequence). This CDR3 region has 16 residues. DNA of the CDR3: TGTGCCAGCCGTCTCAACACAGGGGGGGGCTACAATGAGCAGTTCTTC. Its protein is CASRLNTGGGYNEQFF.

This chain links TRBV10-3 with TRBJ1-3; D is ambiguous. Trimming took 2 bases from V and 0 from J, leaving 8 bases between them. Germline CDR1 ENHRY, CDR2 SYGVKD. There are 15 residues in the CDR3. The CDR3 sequence: CAISEGRRSGNTIYF. The CDR3 region has the DNA TGTGCCATCAGTGAGGGCCGCCGCTCTGGAAACACCATATATTTT.

On this clone: This same CDR3 is encoded by further DNA sequences in the sample. The CDR3 DNA reads as TGCGCCAGCAGCTTGGGAGGGCTCGGTGAAAAACTGTTTTTT. Protein sequence: CASSLGGLGEKLFF. The chain recombines TRBV5-1 with TRBJ1-4; the D is unclear. V lost 0 bases and J 7 bases, leaving 10 bases between the germline ends. Germline V gene lookup returns CDR1 SGHRS and CDR2 YFSETQ. This CDR3 contains 14 residues.

The V and J genes are TRBV10-3 and TRBJ1-5; 10 bases line up with TRBD1. Germline CDR1 ENHRY, CDR2 SYGVKD. Trimming took 10 bases from V and 4 from J; bases not matched to a gene: 4. This CDR3 is 13 amino acids long. The CDR3 protein is CASQGQGNQPQHF. Here the CDR3 DNA reads TGTGCCAGCCAGGGACAGGGGAATCAGCCCCAGCATTTT.

The chain uses TRBV28 and TRBJ2-7, with TRBD2 matching 8 bases. The germline V gene encodes CDR1 MDHEN and CDR2 SYDVKM. Trimming cost V 7 bases and J 1 base; bases outside gene matches: 3. The CDR3 runs to 13 residues. CDR3 region: CASNRGGSYEQYV. The DNA for the CDR3 is TGTGCCAGCAACCGGGGGGGGTCCTACGAGCAGTACGTC.

The chain recombines TRBV14 with TRBJ2-7, with D unclear. With 0 bases removed from V and 3 bases from J, the gap between germline ends came to 6 bases. This CDR3 is 13 amino acids long. The germline CDR1 and CDR2 sequences are SGHDN and FVKESK. The CDR3 DNA sequence: TGTGCCAGCAGCCAAGATCTCGGCTACGAGCAGTACTTC. It yields the protein CASSQDLGYEQYF.